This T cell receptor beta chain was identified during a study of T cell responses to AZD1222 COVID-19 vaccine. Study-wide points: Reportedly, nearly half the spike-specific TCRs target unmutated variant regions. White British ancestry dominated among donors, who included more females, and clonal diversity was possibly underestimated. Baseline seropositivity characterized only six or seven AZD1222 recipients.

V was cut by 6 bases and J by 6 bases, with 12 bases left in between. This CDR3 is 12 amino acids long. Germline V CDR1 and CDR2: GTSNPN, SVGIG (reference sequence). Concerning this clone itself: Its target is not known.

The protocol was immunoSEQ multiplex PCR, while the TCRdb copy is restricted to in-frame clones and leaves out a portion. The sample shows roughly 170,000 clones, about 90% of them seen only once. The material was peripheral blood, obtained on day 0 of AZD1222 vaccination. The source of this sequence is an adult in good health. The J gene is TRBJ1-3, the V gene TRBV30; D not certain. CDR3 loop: CACQIGSNTIYF. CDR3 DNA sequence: TGTGCCTGTCAGATAGGTTCAAACACCATATATTTT.